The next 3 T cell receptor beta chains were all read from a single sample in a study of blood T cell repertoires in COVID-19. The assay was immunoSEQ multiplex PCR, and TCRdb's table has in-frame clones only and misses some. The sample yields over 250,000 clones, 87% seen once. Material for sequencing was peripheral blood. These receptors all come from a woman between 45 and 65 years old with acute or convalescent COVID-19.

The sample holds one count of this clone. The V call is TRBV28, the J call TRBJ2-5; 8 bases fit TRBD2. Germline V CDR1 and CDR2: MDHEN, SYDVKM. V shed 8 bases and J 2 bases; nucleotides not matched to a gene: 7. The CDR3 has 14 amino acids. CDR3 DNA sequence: TGTGCCAGCGGCGGGAGGATGGGACAAGAGACCCAGTACTTC. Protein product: CASGGRMGQETQYF.

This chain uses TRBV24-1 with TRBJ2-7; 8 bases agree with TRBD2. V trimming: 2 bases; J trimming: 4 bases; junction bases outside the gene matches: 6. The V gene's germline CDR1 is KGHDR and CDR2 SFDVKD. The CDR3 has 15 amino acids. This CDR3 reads CATSDSSGSGYEQYF. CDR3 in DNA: TGTGCCACCAGTGATTCCAGCGGGAGTGGATACGAGCAGTACTTC.

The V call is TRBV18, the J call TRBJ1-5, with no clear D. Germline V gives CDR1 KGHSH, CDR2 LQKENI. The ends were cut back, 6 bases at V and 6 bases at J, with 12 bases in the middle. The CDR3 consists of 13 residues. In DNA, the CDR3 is TGTGCCAGCTCTTCGGGAGTTGGTCAGCCCCAGCATTTT. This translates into CASSSGVGQPQHF.